This TCR beta chain was recovered during a study of blood T cell repertoires in COVID-19. Across the whole study: Samples came from the United States, Italy and Spain, spanning acute and convalescent COVID-19. PBMCs, B-cell-depleted T cells, or T cells were the source of the cDNA or gDNA that made up the material.

The Seattle patients, enrolled during active infection, were followed longitudinally. The protocol was immunoSEQ multiplex PCR, while the TCRdb copy is restricted to in-frame clones and leaves out a portion. In the table there are some 220,000 clones, over 75% of which are singletons. This CDR3 spans 15 amino acids. Germline CDR1 reads MNHEY; CDR2 reads SVGAGI. Trimming took 6 bases from V and 6 from J; bases not matched to a gene: 10. The material sequenced was peripheral blood. The source is a man between 45 and 60 years old with COVID-19, enrolled during active disease. The gene calls are TRBV6-5 and TRBJ2-3; 9 positions agree with TRBD2. The CDR3 coding sequence is TGTGCCAGCAGATCCCCGGCGGGGGGGAGCGATACGCAGTATTTT. Translating it yields CASRSPAGGSDTQYF.